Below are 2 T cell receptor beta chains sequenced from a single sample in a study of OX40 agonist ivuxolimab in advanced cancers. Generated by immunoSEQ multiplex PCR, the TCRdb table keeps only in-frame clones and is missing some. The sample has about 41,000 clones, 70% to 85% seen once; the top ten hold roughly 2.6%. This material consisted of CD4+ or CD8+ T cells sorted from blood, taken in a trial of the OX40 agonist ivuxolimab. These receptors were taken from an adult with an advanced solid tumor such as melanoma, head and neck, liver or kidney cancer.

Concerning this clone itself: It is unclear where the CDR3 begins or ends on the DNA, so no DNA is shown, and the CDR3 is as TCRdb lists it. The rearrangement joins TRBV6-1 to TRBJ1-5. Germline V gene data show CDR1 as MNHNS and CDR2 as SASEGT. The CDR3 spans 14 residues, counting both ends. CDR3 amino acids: CASILGSSNQPQHF.

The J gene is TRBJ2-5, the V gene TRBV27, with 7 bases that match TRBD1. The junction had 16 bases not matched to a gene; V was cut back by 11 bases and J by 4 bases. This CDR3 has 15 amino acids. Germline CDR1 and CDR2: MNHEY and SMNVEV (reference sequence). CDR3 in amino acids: CACRAGQAASETQYF. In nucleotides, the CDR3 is TGTGCCTGTCGAGCCGGACAGGCGGCTTCAGAGACCCAGTACTTC.